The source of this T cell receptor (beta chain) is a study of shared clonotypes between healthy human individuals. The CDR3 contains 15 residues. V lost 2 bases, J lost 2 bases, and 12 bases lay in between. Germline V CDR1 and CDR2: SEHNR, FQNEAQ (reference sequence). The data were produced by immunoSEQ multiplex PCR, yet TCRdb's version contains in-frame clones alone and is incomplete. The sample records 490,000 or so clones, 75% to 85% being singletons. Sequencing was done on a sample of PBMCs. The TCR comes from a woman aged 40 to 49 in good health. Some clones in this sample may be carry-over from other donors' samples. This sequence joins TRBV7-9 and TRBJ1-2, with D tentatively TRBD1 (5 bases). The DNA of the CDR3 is TGTGCCAGCAGCTTAATGGGGCTCAAGAACTATGGCTACACCTTC. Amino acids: CASSLMGLKNYGYTF.